Described below is a single TCR beta chain sequence and its context. The data belong to a study of shared clonotypes between healthy human individuals. Measured with immunoSEQ multiplex PCR; TCRdb has only the in-frame clones, and not every one. The table shows a few hundred thousand clones, with around 67% occurring only once. This CDR3 comprises 16 residues. Germline V gene data show CDR1 as SNHLY and CDR2 as FYNNEI. J was trimmed by 4 bases and V by 6 bases; bases with no gene match: 8. Material for sequencing was memory CD4+ T cells sorted from blood. Subset reported: CD45RA-negative fraction. The V call is TRBV2, the J call TRBJ2-2, with 10 nucleotides matching TRBD1. This receptor was identified in a young man in good health. The CDR3 reads CASSKWGQGTTGELFF. The CDR3 DNA follows: TGTGCCAGCAGCAAGTGGGGACAGGGGACCACCGGGGAGCTGTTTTTT. Together with reference TRBV2 and TRBJ2-2, the CDR3 gives the full variable domain: EPEVTQTPSHQVTQMGQEVILRCVPISNHLYFYWYRQILGQKVEFLVSFYNNEISEKSEIFDDQFSVERPDGSNFTLKIRSTKLEDSAMYFCASSKWGQGTTGELFFGEGSRLTVL.